This TCR beta chain was sequenced for a study of T cells in Graves' hyperthyroidism and ophthalmopathy. The study, taken as a whole, reports: Researchers found most expanded thyroid clonotypes above 0.001 in blood as well.

Comment on this clonotype: The antigen remains undetermined.

A patient was excluded if there was uncontrolled infection, other autoimmune disease, pregnancy or lactation. TCR beta CDR3 regions were amplified from RNA transcripts. First-round RT-PCR with HTBI primers amplified the TCR CDR3 region. TCRdb re-derived calls from the multiplex PCR reads in MiXCR, one entry per CDR3 protein. There are 35,000 or so distinct CDR3 sequences in the sample; about 50% occur only once, and roughly 16% lies in the top ten. CDR3 length equals 14 residues. Germline CDR1 reads DFQATT; CDR2 reads SNEGSKA (reference sequence). V trimming: 0 bases; J trimming: 11 bases; junction bases outside the gene matches: 10.

Sequencing was performed on blood. This receptor was taken from a man aged 40-49 years with Graves' ophthalmopathy. This chain links TRBV20-1 with TRBJ1-5; 7 nucleotides align to TRBD1. As DNA, the CDR3 is TGCAGTGCTAGAGATGGAGGGGGCCAAGAGACCCAGCATTTT. Protein: CSARDGGGQETQHF.